This T cell receptor (beta chain) stems from a study of blood T cell repertoires in COVID-19. Across the study: T cells, B-cell-depleted T cells, or PBMCs supplied cDNA or gDNA.

Assay used: immunoSEQ multiplex PCR; TCRdb lists only in-frame clones, some missing. The sample has some 320,000 clones; more than 70% are singletons. The sequence came from a woman aged 25 to 39 who had recovered from COVID-19. Sequenced material: peripheral blood.

The CDR3 here is CAWSVLRNQPQHF. CDR3 DNA: TGTGCCTGGAGTGTACTTCGCAATCAGCCCCAGCATTTT. The rearrangement joins TRBV30 to TRBJ1-5; D gene unclear. V was clipped by 0 bases and J by 2 bases, with 5 bases between them. CDR3 size: 13 residues. Germline V gene sequence: CDR1 GTSNPN, CDR2 SVGIG (reference sequence).